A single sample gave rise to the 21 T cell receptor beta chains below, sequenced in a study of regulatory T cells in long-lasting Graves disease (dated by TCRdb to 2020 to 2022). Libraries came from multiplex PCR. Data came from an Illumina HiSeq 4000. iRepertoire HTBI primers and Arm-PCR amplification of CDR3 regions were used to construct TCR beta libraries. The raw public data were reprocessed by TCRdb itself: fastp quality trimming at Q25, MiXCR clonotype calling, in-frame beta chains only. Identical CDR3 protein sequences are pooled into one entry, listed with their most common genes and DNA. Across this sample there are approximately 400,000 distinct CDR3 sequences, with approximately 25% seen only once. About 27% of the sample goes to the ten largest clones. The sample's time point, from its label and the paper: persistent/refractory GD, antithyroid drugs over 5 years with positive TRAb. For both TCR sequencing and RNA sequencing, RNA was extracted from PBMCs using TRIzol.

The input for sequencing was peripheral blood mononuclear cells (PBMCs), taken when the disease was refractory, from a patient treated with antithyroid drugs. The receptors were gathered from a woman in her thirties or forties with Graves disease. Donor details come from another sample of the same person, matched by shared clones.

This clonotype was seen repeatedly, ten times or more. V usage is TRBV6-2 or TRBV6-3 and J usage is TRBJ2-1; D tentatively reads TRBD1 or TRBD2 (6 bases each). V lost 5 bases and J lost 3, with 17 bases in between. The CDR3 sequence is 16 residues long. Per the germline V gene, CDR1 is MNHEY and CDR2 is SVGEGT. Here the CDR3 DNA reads TGTGCCAGCAGTCCCGCCGGGGGCCGGGACTACAATGAGCAGTTCTTC. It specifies CASSPAGGRDYNEQFF.

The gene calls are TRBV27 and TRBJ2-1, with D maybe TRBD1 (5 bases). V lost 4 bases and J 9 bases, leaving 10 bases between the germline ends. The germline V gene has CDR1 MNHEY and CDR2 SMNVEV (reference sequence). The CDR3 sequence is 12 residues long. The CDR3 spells CASSWWGGEQFF. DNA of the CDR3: TGTGCCAGCAGTTGGTGGGGCGGTGAGCAGTTCTTC.

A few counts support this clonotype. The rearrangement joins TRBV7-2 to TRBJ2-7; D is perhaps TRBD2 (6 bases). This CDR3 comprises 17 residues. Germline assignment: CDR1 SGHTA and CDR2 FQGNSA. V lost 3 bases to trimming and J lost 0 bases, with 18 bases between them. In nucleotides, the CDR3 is TGTGCCAGCAGCTTGGCCCCATGGGGCGGGGTCTCCTACGAGCAGTACTTC. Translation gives CASSLAPWGGVSYEQYF.

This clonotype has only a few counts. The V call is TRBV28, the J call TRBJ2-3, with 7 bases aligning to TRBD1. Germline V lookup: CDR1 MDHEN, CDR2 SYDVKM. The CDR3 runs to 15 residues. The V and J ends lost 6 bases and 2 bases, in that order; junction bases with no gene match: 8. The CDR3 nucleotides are TGTGCCAGCAGCGACACAGGGGCGGTCACAGATACGCAGTATTTT. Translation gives CASSDTGAVTDTQYF.

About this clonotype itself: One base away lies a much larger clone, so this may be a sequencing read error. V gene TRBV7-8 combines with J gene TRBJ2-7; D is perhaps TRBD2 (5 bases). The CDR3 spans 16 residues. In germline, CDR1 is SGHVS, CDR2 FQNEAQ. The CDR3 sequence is CACSLARQTNDYEQYF. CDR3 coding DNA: TGTGCCTGCAGCTTAGCGCGGCAGACGAACGACTACGAGCAGTACTTC.

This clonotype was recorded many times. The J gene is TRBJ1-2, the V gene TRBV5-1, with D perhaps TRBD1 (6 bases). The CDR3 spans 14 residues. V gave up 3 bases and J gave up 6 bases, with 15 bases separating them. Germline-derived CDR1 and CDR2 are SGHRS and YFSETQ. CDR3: CASSSYRVGDGYTF. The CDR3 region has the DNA TGCGCCAGCAGCTCATACAGGGTTGGTGATGGCTACACCTTC.

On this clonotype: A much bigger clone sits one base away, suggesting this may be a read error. The CDR3 nucleotides are TGCAGTGCTCGAGGGACGGCAGCGTCGACCTACGAGCAGTACTTC. This encodes CSARGTAASTYEQYF. The chain uses TRBV20-1 and TRBJ2-7; D assignment may be TRBD1 or TRBD2 (5 bases each). The V and J ends lost 5 bases and 2 bases respectively, with 19 bases between them. In germline, CDR1 is DFQATT, CDR2 SNEGSKA (reference sequence). The CDR3 is made up of 15 amino acids.

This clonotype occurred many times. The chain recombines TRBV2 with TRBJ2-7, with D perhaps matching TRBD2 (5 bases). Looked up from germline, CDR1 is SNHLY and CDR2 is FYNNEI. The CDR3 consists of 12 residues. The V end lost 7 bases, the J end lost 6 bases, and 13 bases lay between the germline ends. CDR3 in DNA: TGTGCCAGCACCGAGGGCCCGGGCGAGCAGTACTTC. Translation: CASTEGPGEQYF. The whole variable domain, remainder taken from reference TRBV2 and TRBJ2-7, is EPEVTQTPSHQVTQMGQEVILRCVPISNHLYFYWYRQILGQKVEFLVSFYNNEISEKSEIFDDQFSVERPDGSNFTLKIRSTKLEDSAMYFCASTEGPGEQYFGPGTRLTVT.

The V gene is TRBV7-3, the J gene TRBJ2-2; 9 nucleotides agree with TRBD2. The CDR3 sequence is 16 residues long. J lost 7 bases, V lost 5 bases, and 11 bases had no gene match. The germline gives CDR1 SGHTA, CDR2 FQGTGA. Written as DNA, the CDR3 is TGTGCCAGCAGCCTGAGGCCAGCGGGAGGCGTCGGGGAGCTGTTTTTT. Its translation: CASSLRPAGGVGELFF.

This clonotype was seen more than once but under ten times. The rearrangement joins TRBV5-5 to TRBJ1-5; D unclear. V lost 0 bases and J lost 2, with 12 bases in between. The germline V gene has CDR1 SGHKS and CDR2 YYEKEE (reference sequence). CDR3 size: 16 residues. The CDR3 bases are TGTGCCAGCAGCTTGGAGTCCGGTTTGGGCAATCAGCCCCAGCATTTT. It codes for CASSLESGLGNQPQHF.

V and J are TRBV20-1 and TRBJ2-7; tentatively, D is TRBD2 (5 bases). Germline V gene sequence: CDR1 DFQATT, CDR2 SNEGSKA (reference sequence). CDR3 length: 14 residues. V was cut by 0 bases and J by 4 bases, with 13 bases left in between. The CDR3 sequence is CSARDRDNAYEQYF. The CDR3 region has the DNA TGCAGTGCTAGAGACCGGGATAATGCGTACGAGCAGTACTTC.

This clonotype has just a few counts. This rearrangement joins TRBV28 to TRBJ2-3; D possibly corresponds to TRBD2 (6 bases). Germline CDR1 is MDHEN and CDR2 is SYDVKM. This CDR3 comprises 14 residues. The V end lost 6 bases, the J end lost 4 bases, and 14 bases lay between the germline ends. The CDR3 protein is CASRPAGKADTQYF. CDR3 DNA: TGTGCCAGCAGGCCGGCGGGGAAGGCAGATACGCAGTATTTT.

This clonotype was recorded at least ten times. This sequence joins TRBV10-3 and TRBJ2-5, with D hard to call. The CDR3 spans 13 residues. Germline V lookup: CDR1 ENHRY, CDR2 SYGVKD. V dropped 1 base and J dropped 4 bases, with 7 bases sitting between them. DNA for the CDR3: TGTGCCATCAGTGAGTACGACGGAGAGACCCAGTACTTC. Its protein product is CAISEYDGETQYF.

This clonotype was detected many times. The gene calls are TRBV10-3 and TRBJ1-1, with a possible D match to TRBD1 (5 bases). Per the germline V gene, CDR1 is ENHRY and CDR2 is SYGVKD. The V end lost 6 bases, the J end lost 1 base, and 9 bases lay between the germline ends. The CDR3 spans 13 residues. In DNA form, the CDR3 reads TGTGCCATCAGCCACGGGGGGAACACTGAAGCTTTCTTT. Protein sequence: CAISHGGNTEAFF.

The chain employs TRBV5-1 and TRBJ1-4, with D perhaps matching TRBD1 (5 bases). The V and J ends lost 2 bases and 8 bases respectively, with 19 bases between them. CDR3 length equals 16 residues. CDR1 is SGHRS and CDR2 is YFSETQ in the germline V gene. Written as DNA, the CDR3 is TGCGCCAGCAGCTTAGGGACGGCGGCTGTGATAGAAAAACTGTTTTTT. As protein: CASSLGTAAVIEKLFF. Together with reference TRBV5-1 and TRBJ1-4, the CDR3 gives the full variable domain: KAGVTQTPRYLIKTRGQQVTLSCSPISGHRSVSWYQQTPGQGLQFLFEYFSETQRNKGNFPGRFSGRQFSNSRSEMNVSTLELGDSALYLCASSLGTAAVIEKLFFGSGTQLSVL.

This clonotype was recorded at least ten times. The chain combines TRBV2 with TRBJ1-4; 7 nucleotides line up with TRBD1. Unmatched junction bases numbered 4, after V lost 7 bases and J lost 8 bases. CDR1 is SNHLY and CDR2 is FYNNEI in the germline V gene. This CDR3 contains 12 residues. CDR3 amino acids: CASTGTVEKLFF. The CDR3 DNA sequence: TGTGCCAGCACCGGGACAGTGGAAAAACTGTTTTTT.

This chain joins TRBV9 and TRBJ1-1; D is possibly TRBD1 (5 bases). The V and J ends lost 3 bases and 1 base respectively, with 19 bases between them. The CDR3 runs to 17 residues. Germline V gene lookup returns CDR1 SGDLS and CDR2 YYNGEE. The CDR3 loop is CASSAVETPGPNTEAFF. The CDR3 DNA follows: TGTGCCAGCAGCGCCGTAGAGACACCGGGACCGAACACTGAAGCTTTCTTT.

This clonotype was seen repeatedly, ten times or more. CDR3 protein: CASSVPGLGAQYF. The CDR3 region has the DNA TGTGCCAGCAGTGTCCCGGGATTAGGGGCCCAGTACTTC. The J gene is TRBJ2-5, the V gene TRBV6-1; D tentatively reads TRBD1 or TRBD2 (5 bases each). Per the germline V gene, CDR1 is MNHNS and CDR2 is SASEGT. The CDR3 runs 13 residues. The V end was cut by 4 bases, the J end by 9 bases, with 15 bases between.

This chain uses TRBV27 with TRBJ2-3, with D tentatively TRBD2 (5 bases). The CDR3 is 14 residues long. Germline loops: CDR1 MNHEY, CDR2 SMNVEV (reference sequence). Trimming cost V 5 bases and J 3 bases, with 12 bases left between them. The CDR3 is CASSPPPGTDTQYF. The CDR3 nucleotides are TGTGCCAGCAGTCCTCCCCCGGGGACAGATACGCAGTATTTT.

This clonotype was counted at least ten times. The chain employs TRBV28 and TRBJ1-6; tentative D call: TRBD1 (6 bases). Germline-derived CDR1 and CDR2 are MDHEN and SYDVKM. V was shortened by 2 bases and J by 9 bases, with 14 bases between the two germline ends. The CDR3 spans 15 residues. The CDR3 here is CASSLGRGASSPLHF. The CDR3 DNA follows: TGTGCCAGCAGTTTAGGTAGGGGGGCCAGTTCACCCCTCCACTTT.

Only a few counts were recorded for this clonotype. The CDR3 protein is CASSSAIDLHF. CDR3 nucleotide sequence: TGTGCCAGCAGTTCCGCTATTGACCTCCACTTT. This sequence joins TRBV12-3 or TRBV12-4 and TRBJ1-6; D call uncertain. V was shortened by 4 bases and J by 15 bases, with 10 bases between the two germline ends. The CDR3 consists of 11 residues.